The 10 T cell receptor beta chains listed next were all sequenced from one sample in a study of radiation and T cells in renal cell carcinoma. Using immunoSEQ multiplex PCR, the repertoire was profiled, and TCRdb retains in-frame clones only, with some absent. The table has 130,000 to 150,000 clones, roughly 90% seen once. Documented time point: blood 4 weeks post-SBRT, at nephrectomy. Treatment indicated: 15 Gy SBRT to primary tumor, nephrectomy 4 weeks later. This specimen consisted of blood, obtained from a patient whose treatment included radiotherapy and nephrectomy. These receptor sequences come from a woman in her forties or fifties with renal cell carcinoma.

The chain has TRBV5-4 and TRBJ1-2, with TRBD1 matching 10 bases. This CDR3 region has 17 residues. The V gene's germline CDR1 is SGHNT and CDR2 YYREEE (reference sequence). V gave up 2 bases and J gave up 6 bases; unmatched junction bases: 13. DNA for the CDR3: TGTGCCAGCAGCTTAGGATTAGGGACAGGGGTTTACGATGGCTACACCTTC. Its translation: CASSLGLGTGVYDGYTF.

The V and J genes are TRBV13 and TRBJ1-3, with D possibly matching TRBD1 (6 bases). The CDR3 has 15 residues. The V end was cut by 6 bases, the J end by 0 bases, with 12 bases between. CDR1 and CDR2 (germline): PRHDT, FYEKMQ (reference sequence). CDR3 amino acids: CASSSTGRSGNTIYF. CDR3 sequence (DNA): TGTGCCAGCAGTTCTACAGGGCGCTCTGGAAACACCATATATTTT.

DNA of the CDR3: TGTGCCAGCAGCTTCAGGGTTCGGGTGATGGAGGACACTGAAGCTTTCTTT. Residues: CASSFRVRVMEDTEAFF. The V gene is TRBV7-6, the J gene TRBJ1-1, with a possible D match to TRBD1 (5 bases). CDR1 is SGHVS and CDR2 is FNYEAQ in the germline V gene. This CDR3 spans 17 amino acids. The V end lost 3 bases, the J end lost 3 bases, and 20 bases lay between the germline ends.

The chain links TRBV30 to TRBJ1-4; D is undetermined. The CDR3 runs 13 residues. Trimming removed 2 bases at V and 7 bases at J, with 11 bases between. CDR1 is GTSNPN, CDR2 SVGIG, per germline (reference sequence). CDR3 residues: CAWSRARSEKLFF. The CDR3 region has the DNA TGTGCCTGGAGTCGGGCGAGGAGTGAAAAACTGTTTTTT.

The rearrangement links TRBV28 to TRBJ2-7; 10 bases match TRBD1. The CDR3 totals 14 residues. With V trimmed by 7 bases and J by 2 bases, 5 bases remained unmatched. CDR1 is MDHEN and CDR2 is SYDVKM in the germline V gene. Here the CDR3 DNA reads TGTGCCAGCACCACGACAGGGGGCCCCTACGAGCAGTACTTC. Its protein product is CASTTTGGPYEQYF.

DNA for the CDR3: TGTGCCACCAGCCGAAACCGACAGGGTACTAGCACAGATACGCAGTATTTT. Protein sequence: CATSRNRQGTSTDTQYF. This chain links TRBV15 with TRBJ2-3; 7 positions agree with TRBD1. The CDR3 extends over 17 amino acids. The V gene end was trimmed by 5 bases and the J gene end by 0 bases; junction bases not matched to a gene: 11. CDR1 and CDR2 from the germline V gene are LNHNV and YYDKDF (reference sequence).

In this sample, this clone turned up a few times. The rearrangement links TRBV10-1 to TRBJ1-1; D gene ambiguous. This CDR3 has 16 residues. The germline V gene has CDR1 WNHNN and CDR2 SYGVQD (reference sequence). V lost 3 bases and J lost 3, with 17 bases in between. The CDR3 DNA is TGCGCCAGCAGTGATTCATCGGGATTTGGCGACACTGAAGCTTTCTTT. It specifies CASSDSSGFGDTEAFF.

The chain employs TRBV19 and TRBJ1-5; D is perhaps TRBD1 (5 bases). Trimming took 4 bases from V and 10 from J, leaving 17 bases between them. The CDR3 loop spans 14 amino acids. Germline V gives CDR1 LNHDA, CDR2 SQIVND (reference sequence). In DNA form, the CDR3 reads TGTGCCAGTAGTACTGGGACTAAATCACGACCCCAGCATTTT. Amino acids: CASSTGTKSRPQHF.

The chain combines TRBV5-1 with TRBJ2-3; 9 bases map to TRBD1. CDR1 SGHRS and CDR2 YFSETQ come from the germline V gene. The CDR3 loop spans 14 amino acids. J gave up 5 bases and V 6 bases, and 7 bases lay outside the gene matches. The CDR3 loop is CASIDRGSGDTQYF. The CDR3 region has the DNA TGCGCCAGCATCGACAGGGGGTCAGGAGATACGCAGTATTTT.

There are a few counts of this clone. The chain links TRBV5-1 to TRBJ2-6; D gene uncertain. The CDR3 spans 14 residues. Germline V gene lookup returns CDR1 SGHRS and CDR2 YFSETQ. Trimming took 0 bases from V and 11 from J, leaving 12 bases between them. The CDR3 here is CASSLVPTADVLTF. The DNA for the CDR3 is TGCGCCAGCAGCTTGGTTCCAACTGCTGACGTCCTGACTTTC. The whole variable domain, filled in from reference TRBV5-1 and TRBJ2-6, reads KAGVTQTPRYLIKTRGQQVTLSCSPISGHRSVSWYQQTPGQGLQFLFEYFSETQRNKGNFPGRFSGRQFSNSRSEMNVSTLELGDSALYLCASSLVPTADVLTFGAGSRLTVL.